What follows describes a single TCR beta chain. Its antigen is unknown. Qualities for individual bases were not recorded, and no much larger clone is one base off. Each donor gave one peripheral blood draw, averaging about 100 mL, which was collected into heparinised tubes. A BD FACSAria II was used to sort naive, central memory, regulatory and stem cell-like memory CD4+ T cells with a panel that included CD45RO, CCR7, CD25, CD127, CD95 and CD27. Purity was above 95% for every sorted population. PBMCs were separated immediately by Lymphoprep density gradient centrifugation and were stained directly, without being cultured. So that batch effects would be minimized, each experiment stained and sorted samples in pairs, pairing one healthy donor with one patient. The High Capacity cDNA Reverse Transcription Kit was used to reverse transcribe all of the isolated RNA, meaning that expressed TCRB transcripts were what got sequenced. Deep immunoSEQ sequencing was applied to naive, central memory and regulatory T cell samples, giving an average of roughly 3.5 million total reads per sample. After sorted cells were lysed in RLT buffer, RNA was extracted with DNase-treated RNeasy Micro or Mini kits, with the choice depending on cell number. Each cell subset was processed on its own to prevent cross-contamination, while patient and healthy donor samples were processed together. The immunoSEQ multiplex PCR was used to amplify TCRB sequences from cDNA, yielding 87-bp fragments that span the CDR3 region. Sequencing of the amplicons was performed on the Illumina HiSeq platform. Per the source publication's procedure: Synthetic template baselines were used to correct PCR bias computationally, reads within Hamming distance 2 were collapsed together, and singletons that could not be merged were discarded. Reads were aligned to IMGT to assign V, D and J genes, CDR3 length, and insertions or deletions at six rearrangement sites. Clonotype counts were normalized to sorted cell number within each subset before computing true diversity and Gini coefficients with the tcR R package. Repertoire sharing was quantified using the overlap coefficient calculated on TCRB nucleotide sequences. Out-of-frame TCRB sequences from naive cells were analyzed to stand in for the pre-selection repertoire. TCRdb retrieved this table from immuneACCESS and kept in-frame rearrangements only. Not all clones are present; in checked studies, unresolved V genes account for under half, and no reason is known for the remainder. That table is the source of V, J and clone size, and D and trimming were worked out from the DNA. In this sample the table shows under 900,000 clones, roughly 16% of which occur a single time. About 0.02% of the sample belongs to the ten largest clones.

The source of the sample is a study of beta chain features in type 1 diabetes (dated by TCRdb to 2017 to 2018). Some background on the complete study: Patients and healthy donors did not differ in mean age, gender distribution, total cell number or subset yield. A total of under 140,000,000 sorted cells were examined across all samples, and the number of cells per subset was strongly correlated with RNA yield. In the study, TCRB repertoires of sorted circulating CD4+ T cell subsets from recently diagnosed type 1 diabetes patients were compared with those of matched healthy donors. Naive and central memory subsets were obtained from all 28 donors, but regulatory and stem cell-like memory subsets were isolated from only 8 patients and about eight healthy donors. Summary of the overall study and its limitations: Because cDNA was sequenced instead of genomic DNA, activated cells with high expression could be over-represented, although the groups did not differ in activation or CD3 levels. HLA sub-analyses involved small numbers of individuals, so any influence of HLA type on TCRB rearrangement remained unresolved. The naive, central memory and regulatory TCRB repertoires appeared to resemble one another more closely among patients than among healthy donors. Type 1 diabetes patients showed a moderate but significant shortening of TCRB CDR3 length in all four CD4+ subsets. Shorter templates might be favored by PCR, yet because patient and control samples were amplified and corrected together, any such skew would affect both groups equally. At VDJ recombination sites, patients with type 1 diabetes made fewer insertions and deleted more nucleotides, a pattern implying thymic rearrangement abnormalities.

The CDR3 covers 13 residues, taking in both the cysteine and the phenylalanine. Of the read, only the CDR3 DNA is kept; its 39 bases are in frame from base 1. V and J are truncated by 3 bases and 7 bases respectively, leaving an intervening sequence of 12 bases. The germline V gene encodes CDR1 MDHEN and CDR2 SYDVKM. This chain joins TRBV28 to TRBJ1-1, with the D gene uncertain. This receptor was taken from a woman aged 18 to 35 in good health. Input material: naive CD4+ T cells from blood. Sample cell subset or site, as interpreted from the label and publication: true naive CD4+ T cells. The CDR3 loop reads CASSFVGQFEAFF. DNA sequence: TGTGCCAGCAGTTTCGTAGGTCAGTTTGAAGCTTTCTTT.